This TCR beta chain is from a study of long-term antiretroviral therapy in people with HIV. The run of the v3.0 immunoSEQ assay was at survey level. Some clones are missing from TCRdb's copy, which holds only in-frame ones; the method was immunoSEQ multiplex PCR. The table has more than 20,000 clones, 65% to 90% seen once. Study-level results: Pre-ART clonal expansion yielded clones that dominated the repertoire at all time points.

As concerns this clone: The antigen remains undetermined.

The sample here was unsorted PBMCs, taken at the start of antiretroviral therapy, before treatment. This sequence was found in a woman aged 18-29 years with HIV.

The CDR3 sequence: CASSVGNTQYF. In DNA form, the CDR3 reads TGTGCCAGCAGTGTCGGTAATACGCAGTATTTT. The V call is TRBV6-5, the J call TRBJ2-3, with D hard to call. V was shortened by 5 bases and J by 7 bases, with 7 bases between the two germline ends. This CDR3 has 11 amino acids. Per germline, CDR1 MNHEY and CDR2 SVGAGI.